The rows below give T cell receptor beta chains drawn from one sample of a study of CD4 T cells in relation to SARS-CoV-2 and coronaviruses. The table came from immunoSEQ multiplex PCR; TCRdb's copy has only in-frame clones and leaves some out. Of about 24,000 clones in the sample, more than 75% were seen once. Their target antigens are unknown. The sequencing input was CD4+ T cells from PBMCs, cultured in vitro. These receptors came from a human donor in good health. Both conserved end residues are part of each CDR3. The order of the fields is V gene, J gene, D gene, clone size, CDR3 DNA, CDR3 protein. A D gene is named only where the DNA matches it firmly. Clone size is stated in some rows and not others, as once, few, many or a class when expanded.

V gene: TRBV7-6
J gene: TRBJ2-2
D gene: -
clone size: -
CDR3 DNA: TGTGCCAGCAGCTTAGCCCCAACCACTCAAACCGGGGAGCTGTTTTTT
CDR3 protein: CASSLAPTTQTGELFF

V gene: TRBV5-1
J gene: TRBJ2-7
D gene: TRBD1
clone size: -
CDR3 DNA: TGCGCCAGCGGTAACAGGGGGCGCGAGCAGTACTTC
CDR3 protein: CASGNRGREQYF

V gene: TRBV6-2/TRBV6-3
J gene: TRBJ1-1
D gene: -
clone size: -
CDR3 DNA: TGTGCCAGCAGTAAAGCAGGGTCGGGCCCCACTGAAGCTTTCTTT
CDR3 protein: CASSKAGSGPTEAFF

V gene: TRBV7-8
J gene: TRBJ2-3
D gene: TRBD2
clone size: -
CDR3 DNA: TGTGCCAGCAGCGAATTAGCGGGAGGTGTAGATACGCAGTATTTT
CDR3 protein: CASSELAGGVDTQYF

V gene: TRBV7-2
J gene: TRBJ1-2
D gene: TRBD1
clone size: -
CDR3 DNA: TGTGCCAGCAGCTCAGAGTTCACAGGGGTCCCTAACTATGGCTACACCTTC
CDR3 protein: CASSSEFTGVPNYGYTF

V gene: TRBV2
J gene: TRBJ2-3
D gene: TRBD2
clone size: -
CDR3 DNA: TGTGCCAGCACAGCGGGAGCCACAGATACGCAGTATTTT
CDR3 protein: CASTAGATDTQYF

V gene: TRBV25-1
J gene: TRBJ2-5
D gene: -
clone size: -
CDR3 DNA: TGTGCCAGCAGTGAAGGAGATTCCCGATGGACCCAGTACTTC
CDR3 protein: CASSEGDSRWTQYF

V gene: TRBV19
J gene: TRBJ2-2
D gene: TRBD2
clone size: -
CDR3 DNA: TGTGCCAGTAGTGACCCGGGACTAGCGGGAGTTCGGACCGGGGAGCTGTTTTTT
CDR3 protein: CASSDPGLAGVRTGELFF

V gene: TRBV4-2
J gene: TRBJ2-5
D gene: TRBD2
clone size: -
CDR3 DNA: TGTGCCAGCAGCCGAGCGTTTGGCGCGGGGGGGGCTGACGGGACCCAGTACTTC
CDR3 protein: CASSRAFGAGGADGTQYF

V gene: TRBV3-1/TRBV3-2
J gene: TRBJ2-3
D gene: -
clone size: -
CDR3 DNA: TGTGCCAGCAGCCAAGATTCTGCGAGTCAGGGGACGCAGTATTTT
CDR3 protein: CASSQDSASQGTQYF

V gene: TRBV6-6
J gene: TRBJ1-1
D gene: -
clone size: -
CDR3 DNA: TGTGCCAGCAGCCGCCGAGGAGGTGAAGCTTTCTTT
CDR3 protein: CASSRRGGEAFF

V gene: TRBV3-1/TRBV3-2
J gene: TRBJ1-1
D gene: -
clone size: -
CDR3 DNA: TGTGCCAGCAGCCAATTTCCCTGGGGCATCATGAACACTGAAGCTTTCTTT
CDR3 protein: CASSQFPWGIMNTEAFF

V gene: TRBV5-1
J gene: TRBJ1-4
D gene: TRBD1
clone size: -
CDR3 DNA: TGCGCCAGCAGCTTGGGTGTGGACAGGGCTAATGAAAAACTGTTTTTT
CDR3 protein: CASSLGVDRANEKLFF

V gene: TRBV19
J gene: TRBJ1-5
D gene: TRBD1
clone size: -
CDR3 DNA: TGTGCCAGTACCCGACAGGGAGGCAATCAGCCCCAGCATTTT
CDR3 protein: CASTRQGGNQPQHF

V gene: TRBV6-5
J gene: TRBJ2-2
D gene: TRBD1
clone size: few
CDR3 DNA: TGTGCCAGCAGGGGACAGGGTACGAACACCGGGGAGCTGTTTTTT
CDR3 protein: CASRGQGTNTGELFF

V gene: TRBV2
J gene: TRBJ1-1
D gene: -
clone size: -
CDR3 DNA: TGTGCCAGCAGTGAACAGGAGCCCTCTGAAGCTTTCTTT
CDR3 protein: CASSEQEPSEAFF

V gene: TRBV29-1
J gene: TRBJ2-7
D gene: -
clone size: -
CDR3 DNA: TGCAGCGTTGAATCGGTAGGTTACGAGCAGTACTTC
CDR3 protein: CSVESVGYEQYF

V gene: TRBV9
J gene: TRBJ2-7
D gene: -
clone size: few
CDR3 DNA: TGTGCCAGCAGCGAGGTAGGAGTGGGGCGCGAGCAGTACTTC
CDR3 protein: CASSEVGVGREQYF

V gene: TRBV11-2
J gene: TRBJ1-3
D gene: TRBD1
clone size: -
CDR3 DNA: TGTGCCAGCAGCGTCACAGGGGGCTCGGGAAACACCATATATTTT
CDR3 protein: CASSVTGGSGNTIYF

V gene: TRBV10-3
J gene: TRBJ1-3
D gene: -
clone size: -
CDR3 DNA: TGTGCCATCAGTGACTCCTTAAAGGGTGGAAACACCATATATTTT
CDR3 protein: CAISDSLKGGNTIYF

V gene: TRBV5-1
J gene: TRBJ2-2
D gene: TRBD2
clone size: -
CDR3 DNA: TGCGCCAGCAGCGAAACTAGCGGGGGGCTCACCGGGGAGCTGTTTTTT
CDR3 protein: CASSETSGGLTGELFF

V gene: TRBV3-1/TRBV3-2
J gene: TRBJ2-2
D gene: -
clone size: -
CDR3 DNA: TGTGCCAGCAGCCAAGATTTATTTCGGTTGAACTCCTCGGTCACCGGGGAGCTGTTTTTT
CDR3 protein: CASSQDLFRLNSSVTGELFF

V gene: TRBV6-5
J gene: TRBJ1-2
D gene: TRBD1
clone size: -
CDR3 DNA: TGTGCCAGCAGAGGGGACAGCACGAACTATGGCTACACCTTC
CDR3 protein: CASRGDSTNYGYTF

V gene: TRBV5-1
J gene: TRBJ2-1
D gene: TRBD2
clone size: -
CDR3 DNA: TGCGCCAGCAGCTCTAGCGGGGGTTACAATGAGCAGTTCTTC
CDR3 protein: CASSSSGGYNEQFF

V gene: TRBV7-9
J gene: TRBJ2-1
D gene: -
clone size: -
CDR3 DNA: TGTGCCAGCAGCTTAGCCCCCAGCGGAAATGAGCAGTTCTTC
CDR3 protein: CASSLAPSGNEQFF

V gene: TRBV28
J gene: TRBJ2-7
D gene: -
clone size: -
CDR3 DNA: TGTGCCAGCAGTTTTAGCTCCTACGAGCAGTACTTC
CDR3 protein: CASSFSSYEQYF

V gene: TRBV18
J gene: TRBJ1-4
D gene: -
clone size: -
CDR3 DNA: TGTGCCAGCTCACCTAATGGCGGGGCAACTAATGAAAAACTGTTTTTT
CDR3 protein: CASSPNGGATNEKLFF

V gene: TRBV5-5
J gene: TRBJ1-6
D gene: -
clone size: -
CDR3 DNA: TGTGCCAGCAGCTTGATTGGGGGCCTATCCGATAATTCACCCCTCCACTTT
CDR3 protein: CASSLIGGLSDNSPLHF

V gene: TRBV14
J gene: TRBJ2-4
D gene: -
clone size: -
CDR3 DNA: TGTGCCAGCAGCCAAGAAGGGGGAAGGTCAAGGGCCAAAAACATTCAGTACTTC
CDR3 protein: CASSQEGGRSRAKNIQYF

V gene: TRBV7-8
J gene: TRBJ2-3
D gene: TRBD2
clone size: -
CDR3 DNA: TGTGCCAGCAGCTTAGTAACTAGCGAGGCAGATACGCAGTATTTT
CDR3 protein: CASSLVTSEADTQYF

V gene: TRBV4-3
J gene: TRBJ1-6
D gene: -
clone size: -
CDR3 DNA: TGCGCCAGCAGCCAAGAGGGGGCGGGGAATTCACCCCTCCACTTT
CDR3 protein: CASSQEGAGNSPLHF

V gene: TRBV29-1
J gene: TRBJ2-7
D gene: -
clone size: -
CDR3 DNA: TGCAGCGGAGGGGCAGGCTCCTACGAGCAGTACTTC
CDR3 protein: CSGGAGSYEQYF

V gene: TRBV28
J gene: TRBJ1-2
D gene: -
clone size: -
CDR3 DNA: TGTGCCTCCCGAGGGGGTTGGGGGCTTGGTGGCTACACCTTC
CDR3 protein: CASRGGWGLGGYTF

V gene: TRBV12-5
J gene: TRBJ2-5
D gene: -
clone size: -
CDR3 DNA: TGTGCTAGTGTCCCACCGGAAGAAGAGACCCAGTACTTC
CDR3 protein: CASVPPEEETQYF

V gene: TRBV25-1
J gene: TRBJ2-5
D gene: -
clone size: -
CDR3 DNA: TGTGCCAGCAGTGTCTGGAGGGGGGGTCAAGAGACCCAGTACTTC
CDR3 protein: CASSVWRGGQETQYF

V gene: TRBV7-2
J gene: TRBJ1-1
D gene: TRBD1
clone size: -
CDR3 DNA: TGTGCCAGCAGCAGTTACAGGGGGGTGGGGACTGAAGCTTTCTTT
CDR3 protein: CASSSYRGVGTEAFF

V gene: TRBV6-5
J gene: TRBJ2-5
D gene: -
clone size: -
CDR3 DNA: TGTGCCAGCAGGAACCCAGGAGGGGTGGACGAGACCCAGTACTTC
CDR3 protein: CASRNPGGVDETQYF

V gene: TRBV9
J gene: TRBJ2-1
D gene: -
clone size: -
CDR3 DNA: TGTGCCAGCAGCTCCCCCCCGTTAGGAGAGCAGTTCTTC
CDR3 protein: CASSSPPLGEQFF

V gene: TRBV11-2
J gene: TRBJ1-2
D gene: TRBD1
clone size: once
CDR3 DNA: TGTGCCAGCAGAGAATGGGGGCAGGGGGCGCTTGGCTACACCTTC
CDR3 protein: CASREWGQGALGYTF

V gene: TRBV5-4
J gene: TRBJ2-5
D gene: TRBD2
clone size: -
CDR3 DNA: TGTGCCAGCAGCCGGGGACTAGCGGGGGGAGAGACCCAGTACTTC
CDR3 protein: CASSRGLAGGETQYF

V gene: TRBV7-7
J gene: TRBJ2-2
D gene: TRBD2
clone size: -
CDR3 DNA: TGTGCCAGCAGCGCGGGACTAGCGGGCGGGGAGCTGTTTTTT
CDR3 protein: CASSAGLAGGELFF

V gene: TRBV5-1
J gene: TRBJ2-1
D gene: TRBD2
clone size: -
CDR3 DNA: TGCGCCAGCAGCTTAGTTCGGGGGGGCTACAATGAGCAGTTCTTC
CDR3 protein: CASSLVRGGYNEQFF

V gene: TRBV19
J gene: TRBJ2-5
D gene: -
clone size: -
CDR3 DNA: TGTGCCAGTAGTTACCGGGCGGCCCAAGGGACCCAGTACTTC
CDR3 protein: CASSYRAAQGTQYF

V gene: TRBV28
J gene: TRBJ2-2
D gene: -
clone size: -
CDR3 DNA: TGTGCCAGCAGAGACTCTACCACCGGGGAGCTGTTTTTT
CDR3 protein: CASRDSTTGELFF

V gene: TRBV21-1
J gene: TRBJ1-1
D gene: -
clone size: few
CDR3 DNA: TGTGCCAGCAGCAAAGCTGAGCCTGAAGCTTTCTTT
CDR3 protein: CASSKAEPEAFF